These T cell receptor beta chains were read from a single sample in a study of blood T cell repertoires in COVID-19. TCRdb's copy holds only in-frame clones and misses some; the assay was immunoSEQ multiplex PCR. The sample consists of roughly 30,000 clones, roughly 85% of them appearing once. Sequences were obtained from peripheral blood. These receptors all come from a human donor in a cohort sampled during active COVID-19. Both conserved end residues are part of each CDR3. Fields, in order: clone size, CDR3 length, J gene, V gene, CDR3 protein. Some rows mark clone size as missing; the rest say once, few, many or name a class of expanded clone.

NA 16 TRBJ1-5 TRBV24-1 CANPRSEVLGNQPQHF
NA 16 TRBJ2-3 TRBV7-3 CASSLGGPGLTDTQYF
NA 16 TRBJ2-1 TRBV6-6 CASKPPRAGASNEQFF
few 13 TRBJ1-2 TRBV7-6 CASSSGGNYGYTF
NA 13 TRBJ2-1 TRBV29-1 CSAARSQGKEQFF
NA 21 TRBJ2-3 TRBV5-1 CASSSSFPDYRDRGPADTQYF
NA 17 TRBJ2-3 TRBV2 CASSDDSRLQNTDTQYF
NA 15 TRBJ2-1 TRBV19 CASRTSGGSYNEQFF
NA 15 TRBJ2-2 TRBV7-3 CASSLRGPHTGELFF
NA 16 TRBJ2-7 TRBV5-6 CASSHPPGTGHYEQYF
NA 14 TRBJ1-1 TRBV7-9 CASSPAPLSAEAFF
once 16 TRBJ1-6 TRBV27 CASSPYTGARNSPLHF
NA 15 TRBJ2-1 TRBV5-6 CASTLDRGLYNEQFF
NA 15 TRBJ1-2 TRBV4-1 CASSQAGGWSKGYTF
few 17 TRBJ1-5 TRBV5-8 CASSLVAGTGYYQPQHF
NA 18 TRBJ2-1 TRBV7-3 CASSLFPLTGTSGNEQFF
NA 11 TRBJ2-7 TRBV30 CAWTGLGEQYF
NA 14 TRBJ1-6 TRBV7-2 CASSAGQGARDLHF